This T cell receptor beta chain was recorded in a study of identical twins. This clonotype was observed a handful of times. The antigen remains unidentified. J lost 4 bases, V lost 2 bases, and 6 bases had no gene match. This CDR3 has 15 residues. CDR1 and CDR2 from the germline V gene are SEHNR and FQNEAQ (reference sequence). MiXCR, run by TCRdb on the 5' RACE reads, gives a single entry per CDR3 protein. The sample lists approximately 700,000 distinct CDR3 sequences; approximately 6% were seen once. Overall study findings and caveats: Findings depended on cross-sectional statistics rather than tracking the same donors. Abundant beta clonotypes from cord blood bore fewer insertions; memory repertoires lacked this pattern.

All of the donors were Caucasians in good health. The sample was naive T cells sorted from blood. V and J are TRBV7-9 and TRBJ2-5, with TRBD2 identical over 8 bases. The sequence was collected from a man aged 18 to 30 in good health. The CDR3: CASSLFREGPETQYF. The CDR3 DNA reads as TGTGCCAGCAGCTTATTCCGGGAGGGCCCAGAGACCCAGTACTTC.